Only one count was recorded for the clone carrying this TCR beta chain. Here immunoSEQ multiplex PCR was the method, and the copy in TCRdb shows in-frame clones only, minus some. The sample shows 1,400,000 or so clones, approximately 98.5% of them seen only once. This specimen comes from a study of shared clonotypes between healthy human individuals. The source is a man aged 25 to 40 in good health. Sequenced sample: naive CD4+ T cells sorted from blood. The subset: CD45RA+ positively selected.

The CDR3 here is CASSLRGSIQETQYF. DNA of the CDR3: TGTGCCAGCAGCTTGAGGGGCAGTATCCAAGAGACCCAGTACTTC. V gene TRBV5-8 combines with J gene TRBJ2-5, with a tentative D call TRBD1 (5 bases). Trimming stripped 1 base from V and 1 base from J, with 11 bases between. Germline V gene sequence: CDR1 SGHTS, CDR2 YDEGEE. This CDR3 contains 15 residues.